This T cell receptor (beta chain) emerged from a study of T-cell memory formation after mild COVID-19. General study results and limits: The main location of contracting CD4+ clones was CM and EM, and that of contracting CD8+ clones was EMRA. The appearance of some responding clones in pre-infection memory suggested that cross-reactive memory joined.

A 5'RACE reaction primed in the constant segment made cDNA libraries of TCR alpha and TCR beta, and these carried sample barcodes and UMIs. TCRdb re-called the 5' RACE reads with MiXCR, one entry per CDR3 protein. The sample records 450,000 to 650,000 distinct CDR3 sequences, about 22% being singletons. Trimming removed 6 bases from V and 0 bases from J; junction bases left unmatched: 17. The length of the CDR3 is 21 residues. Germline assignment: CDR1 MNHEY and CDR2 SMNVEV (reference sequence). Note on this clonotype: Its antigen remains unidentified.

This clonotype was obtained from an adult woman who had mild COVID-19 (a few samples of this study predate the infection). Cell type and time point are not known. V gene TRBV27 combines with J gene TRBJ2-3, with TRBD2 identical over 14 bases. The source material was PBMCs or a T cell subset sorted from them (not recorded which). The CDR3, as DNA: TGTGCCAGCAGCGTTTATGGGGCGACTAGCGGGGGGGAACTAAGCACAGATACGCAGTATTTT. Amino acids: CASSVYGATSGGELSTDTQYF.